Listed here is a single T cell receptor beta chain. The authors' processing: Amplification with reference gene primers provided the estimates of nucleated cell counts. Here immunoSEQ multiplex PCR was the method, and the copy in TCRdb shows in-frame clones only, minus some. That table supplies the V and J calls and clone size; D and trimming were determined from the DNA. Of 150,000 or so clones detected, about 89% appear once; the ten largest clones hold 0.55%. The entry originates in a study of blood T cell repertoires in COVID-19. The germline gives CDR1 SQVTM, CDR2 ANQGSEA. With 6 bases clipped from V and 5 bases from J, the junction kept 7 bases outside the gene matches. The CDR3 runs 13 residues.

Specimen: peripheral blood. The chain recombines TRBV29-1 with TRBJ2-5, with 9 bases fitting TRBD1. The TCR sequence derives from a man aged 45 to 65 with acute or convalescent COVID-19. CDR3: CSVGTGWGETQYF. The CDR3 DNA reads as TGCAGCGTCGGGACAGGGTGGGGGGAGACCCAGTACTTC.